This TCR beta chain was identified during a study of blood T cell repertoires in COVID-19. For the study at large: Sites across the United States, Italy and Spain contributed samples from acute and convalescent COVID-19. T cells, B-cell-depleted T cells, or PBMCs provided the cDNA or gDNA that served as material.

Original analysis: Scientists estimated how many nucleated cells there were by amplifying reference gene primers. TCRdb's copy holds only in-frame clones and misses some; the assay was immunoSEQ multiplex PCR. V, J and clone size are those of that table, while D and trimming were read from the DNA. The top ten clones hold approximately 1.5% of a sample with around 130,000 clones, roughly 84% of them seen once. J lost 2 bases, V lost 7 bases, and 4 bases had no gene match. CDR3 length: 14 amino acids. CDR1 is MNHEY, CDR2 SVGAGI, per germline. Sequencing input: peripheral blood. The chain is built from TRBV6-5 and TRBJ2-3; 9 bases fit TRBD1. The TCR sequence derives from a man between 60 and 75 years old with acute or convalescent COVID-19. CDR3 sequence reads: CASNRDRDTDTQYF. As DNA, the CDR3 is TGTGCCAGCAACCGGGACAGGGACACAGATACGCAGTATTTT.